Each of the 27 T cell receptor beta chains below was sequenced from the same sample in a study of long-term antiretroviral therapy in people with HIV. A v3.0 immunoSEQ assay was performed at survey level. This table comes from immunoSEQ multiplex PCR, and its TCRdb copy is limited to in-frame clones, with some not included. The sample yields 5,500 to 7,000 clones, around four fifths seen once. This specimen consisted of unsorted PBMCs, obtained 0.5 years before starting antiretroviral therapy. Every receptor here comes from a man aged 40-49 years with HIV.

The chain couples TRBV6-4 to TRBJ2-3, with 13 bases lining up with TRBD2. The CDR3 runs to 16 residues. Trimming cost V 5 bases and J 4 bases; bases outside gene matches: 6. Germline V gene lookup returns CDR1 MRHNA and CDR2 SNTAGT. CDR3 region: CASSKLAGGPADTQYF. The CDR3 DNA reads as TGTGCCAGCAGTAAACTAGCGGGGGGGCCAGCAGATACGCAGTATTTT.

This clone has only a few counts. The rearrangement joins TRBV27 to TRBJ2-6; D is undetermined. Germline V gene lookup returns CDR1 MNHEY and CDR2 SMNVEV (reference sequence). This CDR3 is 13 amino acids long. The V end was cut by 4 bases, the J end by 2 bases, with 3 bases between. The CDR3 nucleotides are TGTGCCAGCAGTTGGGCTGGGGCCAACGTCCTGACTTTC. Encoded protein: CASSWAGANVLTF.

CDR3 amino acids: CASSMGQSTDTQYF. The CDR3 bases are TGTGCCAGTAGTATGGGACAGAGCACAGATACGCAGTATTTT. V usage is TRBV19 and J usage is TRBJ2-3; TRBD1 agrees at 7 bases. V was pared by 3 bases and J by 0 bases, with 0 bases of the junction left unmatched. Germline loops: CDR1 LNHDA, CDR2 SQIVND (reference sequence). This CDR3 contains 14 residues.

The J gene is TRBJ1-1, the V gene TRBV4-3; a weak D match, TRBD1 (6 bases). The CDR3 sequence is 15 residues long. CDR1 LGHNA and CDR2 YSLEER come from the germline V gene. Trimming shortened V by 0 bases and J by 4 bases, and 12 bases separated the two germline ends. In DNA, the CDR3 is TGCGCCAGCAGCCAAGAGAGGCAGGGGATCACTGAAGCTTTCTTT. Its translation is CASSQERQGITEAFF.

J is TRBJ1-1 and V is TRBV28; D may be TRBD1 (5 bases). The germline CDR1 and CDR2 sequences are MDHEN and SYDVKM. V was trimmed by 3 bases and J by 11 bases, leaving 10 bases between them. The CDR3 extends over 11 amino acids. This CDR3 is CASSFVGVAFF. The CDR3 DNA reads TGTGCCAGCAGTTTTGTAGGGGTGGCTTTCTTT.

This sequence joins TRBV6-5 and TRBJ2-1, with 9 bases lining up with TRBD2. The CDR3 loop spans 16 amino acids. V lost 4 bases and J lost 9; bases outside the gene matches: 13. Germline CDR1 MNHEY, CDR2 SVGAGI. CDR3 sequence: CASSSSSRGGPREQFF. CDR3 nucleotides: TGTGCCAGCAGTTCATCATCGCGGGGGGGCCCGCGTGAGCAGTTCTTC.

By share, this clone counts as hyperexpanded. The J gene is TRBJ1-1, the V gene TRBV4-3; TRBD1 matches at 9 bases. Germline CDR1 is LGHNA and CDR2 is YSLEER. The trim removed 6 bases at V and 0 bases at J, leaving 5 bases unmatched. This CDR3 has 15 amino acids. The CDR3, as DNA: TGCGCCAGCAGTTTGGACAGGGGTATGAACACTGAAGCTTTCTTT. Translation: CASSLDRGMNTEAFF.

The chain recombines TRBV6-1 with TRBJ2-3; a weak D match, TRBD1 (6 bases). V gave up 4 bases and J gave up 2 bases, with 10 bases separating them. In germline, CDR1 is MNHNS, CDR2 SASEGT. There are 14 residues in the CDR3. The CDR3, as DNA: TGTGCCAGCAGTGCAGGGGTTTACACAGATACGCAGTATTTT. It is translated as CASSAGVYTDTQYF.

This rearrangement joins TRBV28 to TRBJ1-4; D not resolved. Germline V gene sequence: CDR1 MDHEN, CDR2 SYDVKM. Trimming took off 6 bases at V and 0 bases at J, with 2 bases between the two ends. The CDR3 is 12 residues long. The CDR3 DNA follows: TGTGCCAGCAGGACAACTAATGAAAAACTGTTTTTT. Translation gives CASRTTNEKLFF.

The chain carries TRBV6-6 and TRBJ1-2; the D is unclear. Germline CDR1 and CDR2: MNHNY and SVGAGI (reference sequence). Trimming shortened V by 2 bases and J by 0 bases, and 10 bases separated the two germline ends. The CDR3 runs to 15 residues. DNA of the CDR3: TGTGCCAGCAGTTACCAGAGGGCCGCTAACTATGGCTACACCTTC. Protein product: CASSYQRAANYGYTF.

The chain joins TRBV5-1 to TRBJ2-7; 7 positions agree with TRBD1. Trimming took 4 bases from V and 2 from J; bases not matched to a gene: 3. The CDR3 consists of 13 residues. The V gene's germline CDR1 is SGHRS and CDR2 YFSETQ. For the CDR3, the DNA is TGCGCCAGCAGCCACGACAGGGCCTACGAGCAGTACTTC. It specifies CASSHDRAYEQYF.

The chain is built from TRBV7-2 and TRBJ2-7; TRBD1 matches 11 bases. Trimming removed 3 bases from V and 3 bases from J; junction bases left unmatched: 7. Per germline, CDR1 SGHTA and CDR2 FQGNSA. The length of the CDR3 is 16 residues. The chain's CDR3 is CASSLTSGTGGYEQYF. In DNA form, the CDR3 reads TGTGCCAGCAGCTTGACCTCCGGGACAGGGGGCTACGAGCAGTACTTC.

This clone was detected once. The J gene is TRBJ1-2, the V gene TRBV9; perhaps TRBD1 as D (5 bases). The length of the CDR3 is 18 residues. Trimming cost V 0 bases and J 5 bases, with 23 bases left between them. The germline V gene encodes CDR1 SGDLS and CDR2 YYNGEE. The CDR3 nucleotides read TGTGCCAGCAGCGTAGAAAAGGGGCGGGCCCTAAAATTATATGGCTACACCTTC. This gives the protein CASSVEKGRALKLYGYTF.

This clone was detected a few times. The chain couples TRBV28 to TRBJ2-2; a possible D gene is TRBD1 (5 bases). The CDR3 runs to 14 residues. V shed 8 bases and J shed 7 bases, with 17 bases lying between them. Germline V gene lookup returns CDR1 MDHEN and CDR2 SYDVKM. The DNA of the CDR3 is TGTGCCAGCGGCAGTCGGCAGGGTGTCGGGGAGCTGTTTTTT. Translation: CASGSRQGVGELFF.

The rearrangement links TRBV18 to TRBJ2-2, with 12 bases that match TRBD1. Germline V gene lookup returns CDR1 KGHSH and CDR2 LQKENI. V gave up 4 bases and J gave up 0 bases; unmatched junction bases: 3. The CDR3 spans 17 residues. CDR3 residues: CASSRDRGQTNTGELFF. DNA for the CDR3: TGTGCCAGCTCACGGGACAGGGGGCAAACGAACACCGGGGAGCTGTTTTTT.

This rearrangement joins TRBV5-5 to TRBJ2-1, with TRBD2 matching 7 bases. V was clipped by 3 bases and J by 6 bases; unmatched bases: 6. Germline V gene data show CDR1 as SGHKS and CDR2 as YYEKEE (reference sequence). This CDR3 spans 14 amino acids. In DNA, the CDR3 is TGTGCCAGCAGCTGGGCTAGCGGAACCAATGAGCAGTTCTTC. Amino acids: CASSWASGTNEQFF. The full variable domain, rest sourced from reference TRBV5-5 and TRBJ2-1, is DAGVTQSPTHLIKTRGQQVTLRCSPISGHKSVSWYQQVLGQGPQFIFQYYEKEERGRGNFPDRFSARQFPNYSSELNVNALLLGDSALYLCASSWASGTNEQFFGPGTRLTVL.

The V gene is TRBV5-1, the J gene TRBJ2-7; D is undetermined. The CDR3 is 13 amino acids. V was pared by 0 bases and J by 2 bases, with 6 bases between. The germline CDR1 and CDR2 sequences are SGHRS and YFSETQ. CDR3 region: CASSLGPAYEQYF. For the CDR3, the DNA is TGCGCCAGCAGCTTGGGTCCCGCCTACGAGCAGTACTTC.

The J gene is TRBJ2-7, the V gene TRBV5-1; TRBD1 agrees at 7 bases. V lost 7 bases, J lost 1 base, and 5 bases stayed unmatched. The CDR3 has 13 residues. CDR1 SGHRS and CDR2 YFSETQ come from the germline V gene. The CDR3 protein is CASSRQGSYEQYF. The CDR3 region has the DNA TGCGCCAGCTCGAGACAGGGTTCCTACGAGCAGTACTTC.

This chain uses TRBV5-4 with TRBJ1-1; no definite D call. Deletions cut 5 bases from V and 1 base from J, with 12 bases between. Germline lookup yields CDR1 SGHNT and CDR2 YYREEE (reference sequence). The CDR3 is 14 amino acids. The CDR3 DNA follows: TGTGCCAGCAGTCGACTCGGGCCGAACACTGAAGCTTTCTTT. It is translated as CASSRLGPNTEAFF.

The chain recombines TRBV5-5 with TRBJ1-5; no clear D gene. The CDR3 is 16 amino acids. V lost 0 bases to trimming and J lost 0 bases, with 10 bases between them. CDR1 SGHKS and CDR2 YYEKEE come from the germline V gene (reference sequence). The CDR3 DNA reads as TGTGCCAGCAGCTTGGTGGGAGGAGATAGCAATCAGCCCCAGCATTTT. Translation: CASSLVGGDSNQPQHF. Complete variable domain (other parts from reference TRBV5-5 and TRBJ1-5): DAGVTQSPTHLIKTRGQQVTLRCSPISGHKSVSWYQQVLGQGPQFIFQYYEKEERGRGNFPDRFSARQFPNYSSELNVNALLLGDSALYLCASSLVGGDSNQPQHFGDGTRLSIL.

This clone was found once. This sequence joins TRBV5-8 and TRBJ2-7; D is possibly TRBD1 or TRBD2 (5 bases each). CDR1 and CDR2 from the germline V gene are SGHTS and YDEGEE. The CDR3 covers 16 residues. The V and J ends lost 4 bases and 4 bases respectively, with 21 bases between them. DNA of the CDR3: TGTGCCAGCAGCCTCCGGGACCCACGAGGAACTTACGAGCAGTACTTC. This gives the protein CASSLRDPRGTYEQYF.

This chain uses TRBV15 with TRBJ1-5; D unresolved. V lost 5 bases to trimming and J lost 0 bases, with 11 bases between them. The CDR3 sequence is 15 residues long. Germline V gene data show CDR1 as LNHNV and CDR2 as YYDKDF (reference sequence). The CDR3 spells CATSSQRYSNQPQHF. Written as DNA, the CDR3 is TGTGCCACCAGCTCGCAGCGATATAGCAATCAGCCCCAGCATTTT.

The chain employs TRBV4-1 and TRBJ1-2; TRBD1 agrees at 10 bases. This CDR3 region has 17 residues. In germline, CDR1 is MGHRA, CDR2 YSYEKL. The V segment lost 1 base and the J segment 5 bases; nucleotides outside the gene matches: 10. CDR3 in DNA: TGCGCCAGCAGCCAAGTCTCTCCCGGGACAGGGGCTTATGGCTACACCTTC. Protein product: CASSQVSPGTGAYGYTF.

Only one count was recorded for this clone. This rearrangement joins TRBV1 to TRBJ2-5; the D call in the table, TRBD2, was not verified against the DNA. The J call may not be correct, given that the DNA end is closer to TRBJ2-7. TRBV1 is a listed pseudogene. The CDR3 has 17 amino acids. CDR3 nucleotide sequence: TGCACCAGCAGCCACACATGGCCGGGGAGGGTAATCTACGAGCAGTACTTC. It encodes CTSSHTWPGRVIYEQYF.

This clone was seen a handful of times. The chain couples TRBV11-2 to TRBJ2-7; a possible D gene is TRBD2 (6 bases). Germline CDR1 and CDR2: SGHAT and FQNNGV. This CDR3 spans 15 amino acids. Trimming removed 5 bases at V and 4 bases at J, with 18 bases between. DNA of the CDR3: TGTGCCAGCAGCCACGGGGGTAACCGGGGTTACGAGCAGTACTTC. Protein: CASSHGGNRGYEQYF.

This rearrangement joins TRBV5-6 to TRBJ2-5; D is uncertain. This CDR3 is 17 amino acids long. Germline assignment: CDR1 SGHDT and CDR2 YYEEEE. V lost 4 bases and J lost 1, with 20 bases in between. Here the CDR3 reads CASSLPGARNLQETQYF. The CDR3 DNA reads TGTGCCAGCAGCCTCCCCGGAGCCAGAAATCTCCAAGAGACCCAGTACTTC.

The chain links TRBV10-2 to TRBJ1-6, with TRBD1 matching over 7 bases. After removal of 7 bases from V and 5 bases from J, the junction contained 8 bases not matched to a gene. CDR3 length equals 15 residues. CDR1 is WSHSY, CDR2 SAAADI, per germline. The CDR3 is CASILQGFDNSPLHF. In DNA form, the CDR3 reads TGCGCCAGCATTTTACAGGGGTTTGATAATTCACCCCTCCACTTT.